The 20 T cell receptor beta chains in this list originate from one sample, sequenced in a study of T-cell reconstitution after alpha-beta-depleted transplantation in children. Unique molecular identifiers were built into the TCRbeta library. TCRdb reprocessed the PCR reads via MiXCR and lists one record per CDR3 protein. The table records around 440,000 distinct CDR3 sequences, under 20% of them present only once. Sequenced material: PBMCs, mostly from graft donor cells, taken 360 days after TCRalphabeta/CD19-depleted stem cell transplant. The source is a boy less than two years old who had a stem cell transplant for Wiskott-Aldrich syndrome, so the T cells may come from the graft donor.

In this sample, this clonotype turned up a few times. The CDR3 nucleotides are TGTGCCAGCAGCTTCCGGACTAGCGGGAGGGCCTACAATGAGCAGTTCTTC. Translating it yields CASSFRTSGRAYNEQFF. This chain connects TRBV3-1 to TRBJ2-1; 15 positions match TRBD2. Trimming took 5 bases from V and 2 from J; bases not matched to a gene: 4. The CDR3 consists of 17 residues. Germline lookup yields CDR1 LGHDT and CDR2 YNNKEL (reference sequence).

The genes are TRBV12-3 or TRBV12-4 and TRBJ2-5; D not certain. The ends were cut back, 6 bases at V and 2 bases at J, with 13 bases in the middle. The CDR3 extends over 14 amino acids. The CDR3: CASRITGGQETQYF. CDR3 nucleotide sequence: TGTGCCAGCAGGATCACCGGTGGGCAAGAGACCCAGTACTTC.

The sample holds a few counts of this clonotype. The genes are TRBV12-3 or TRBV12-4 and TRBJ2-3; D is unclear. Trimming pared 5 bases from V and 2 bases from J, leaving 11 bases between. This CDR3 has 14 amino acids. In DNA form, the CDR3 reads TGTGCCAGCAGTCGCTCCGACTCCACAGATACGCAGTATTTT. Translated: CASSRSDSTDTQYF.

The table lists this clonotype with a few counts. The chain carries TRBV11-1 and TRBJ2-3, with 10 bases lining up with TRBD2. Germline-derived CDR1 and CDR2 are SGHAT and FQDESV (reference sequence). J was trimmed by 6 bases and V by 5 bases; bases with no gene match: 17. There are 18 residues in the CDR3. In nucleotides, the CDR3 is TGTGCCAGCAGCCCCGGCCCCCTAGCGGGGGACCGCAAGGATACGCAGTATTTT. Amino acids: CASSPGPLAGDRKDTQYF.

The chain joins TRBV6-1 to TRBJ2-6; D is possibly TRBD2 (6 bases). The CDR3 has 15 residues. Between the trimmed V and J ends, which lost 8 bases and 4 bases, there was a span of 15 bases. CDR1 is MNHNS, CDR2 SASEGT, per germline. The CDR3 loop reads CASCGGVTGANVLTF. The CDR3 region has the DNA TGTGCCAGCTGTGGAGGGGTGACGGGGGCCAACGTCCTGACTTTC.

This clonotype was detected a few times. V usage is TRBV29-1 and J usage is TRBJ2-7; 9 nucleotides match TRBD2. The CDR3 is made up of 18 amino acids. Germline CDR1 SQVTM, CDR2 ANQGSEA. After removal of 4 bases from V and 2 bases from J, the junction contained 18 bases not matched to a gene. The CDR3 DNA sequence: TGCAGCGTTGCCGGAGGGCTAGCGGGATTGTCGGGAACCTACGAGCAGTACTTC. This codes for CSVAGGLAGLSGTYEQYF.

This clonotype has more than one count but fewer than ten. The V gene is TRBV29-1, the J gene TRBJ2-5; D gene unclear. Germline CDR1 reads SQVTM; CDR2 reads ANQGSEA. The CDR3 length is 12 residues. The V gene lost 2 bases and the J gene lost 3 bases, with 7 bases spanning the gap. DNA of the CDR3: TGCAGCGTTGAATCCTTCGAAGAGACCCAGTACTTC. It translates to CSVESFEETQYF.

J is TRBJ2-1 and V is TRBV20-1; 12 nucleotides match TRBD2. Trimming removed 2 bases from V and 5 bases from J; junction bases left unmatched: 1. Germline CDR1 and CDR2: DFQATT and SNEGSKA (reference sequence). The CDR3 runs to 14 residues. The CDR3 nucleotides are TGCAGTGCTAGAACTAGCGGGGGGAACAATGAGCAGTTCTTC. The encoded protein is CSARTSGGNNEQFF.

This clonotype was seen only a few times. The chain couples TRBV25-1 to TRBJ1-4; tentative D call: TRBD1 (5 bases). Germline CDR1 is MGHDK and CDR2 is SYGVNS. CDR3 length: 14 amino acids. Trimming took off 6 bases at V and 0 bases at J, with 8 bases between the two ends. The CDR3 protein is CASSVQATNEKLFF. For the CDR3, the DNA is TGTGCCAGCAGCGTACAGGCAACTAATGAAAAACTGTTTTTT.

This clonotype appeared a few times. The chain recombines TRBV12-3 or TRBV12-4 with TRBJ2-2; D uncertain. V lost 3 bases to trimming and J lost 0 bases, with 17 bases between them. There are 18 residues in the CDR3. The CDR3 region is CASSFNRWTYANTGELFF. DNA for the CDR3: TGTGCCAGCAGTTTCAACCGTTGGACCTATGCGAACACCGGGGAGCTGTTTTTT.

The rearrangement joins TRBV3-1 to TRBJ2-3, with 9 positions matching TRBD2. The CDR3 loop spans 18 amino acids. Germline CDR1 and CDR2: LGHDT and YNNKEL (reference sequence). After removal of 0 bases from V and 1 base from J, the junction contained 8 bases not matched to a gene. The CDR3 spells CASSQEAPSGKGTDTQYF. The DNA of the CDR3 is TGTGCCAGCAGCCAAGAGGCCCCTAGCGGGAAGGGCACAGATACGCAGTATTTT.

This clonotype was observed a handful of times. V gene TRBV20-1 combines with J gene TRBJ2-1, with D possibly TRBD2 on 6 matching bases. The CDR3 is 16 residues long. V lost 1 base and J 3 bases, leaving 16 bases between the germline ends. The germline CDR1 and CDR2 sequences are DFQATT and SNEGSKA (reference sequence). The CDR3 loop is CSARVLAGIIYNEQFF. CDR3 bases: TGCAGTGCTAGAGTTCTGGCGGGGATAATCTACAATGAGCAGTTCTTC.

CDR3 nucleotides: TGTGCCAGCACCCAGGCAGGGAAAGAGACCCAGTACTTC. As protein: CASTQAGKETQYF. The chain recombines TRBV25-1 with TRBJ2-5, with D perhaps matching TRBD1 (5 bases). The CDR3 is 13 residues long. Deletions cut 7 bases from V and 3 bases from J, with 12 bases between. Germline loops: CDR1 MGHDK, CDR2 SYGVNS.

This clonotype occurred a few times. The chain uses TRBV24-1 and TRBJ2-1; perhaps TRBD2 as D (6 bases). The CDR3 is made up of 15 amino acids. Trimming removed 6 bases at V and 1 base at J, with 12 bases between. Germline CDR1 and CDR2: KGHDR and SFDVKD. CDR3 coding DNA: TGTGCCACCAGTCAATCGGGGAGGTCCTACAATGAGCAGTTCTTC. This gives the protein CATSQSGRSYNEQFF.

This clonotype was detected only a few times. The chain carries TRBV13 and TRBJ2-1, with 12 positions matching TRBD2. From germline, CDR1 is PRHDT and CDR2 FYEKMQ (reference sequence). With 4 bases clipped from V and 2 bases from J, the junction kept 12 bases outside the gene matches. CDR3 length equals 19 residues. In nucleotides, the CDR3 is TGTGCCAGCAGCTCTCCGGGACTAGCGGGTGTGGAGACCTACAATGAGCAGTTCTTC. It is translated as CASSSPGLAGVETYNEQFF.

In DNA, the CDR3 is TGTGCCAGCAGCTCGCCTACTAGCAGATACGAGCAGTACTTC. This encodes CASSSPTSRYEQYF. J is TRBJ2-7 and V is TRBV7-9, with TRBD2 as a possible D gene (6 bases). The CDR3 spans 14 residues. Germline-derived CDR1 and CDR2 are SEHNR and FQNEAQ (reference sequence). Between the trimmed V and J ends, which lost 4 bases and 4 bases, there was a span of 14 bases.

The chain couples TRBV29-1 to TRBJ2-1; TRBD1 agrees at 8 bases. The CDR3 sequence is 11 residues long. Trimming cost V 7 bases and J 9 bases; bases outside gene matches: 5. Germline CDR1 and CDR2: SQVTM and ANQGSEA. CDR3 sequence (DNA): TGCAGCGGGAACAGGGGGGCTGAGCAGTTCTTC. Amino acids: CSGNRGAEQFF.

The genes are TRBV5-1 and TRBJ2-5, with D perhaps being TRBD1 or TRBD2 (5 bases each). V was cut by 4 bases and J by 3 bases, with 10 bases left in between. The CDR3 runs 13 residues. CDR1 and CDR2 from the germline V gene are SGHRS and YFSETQ. The CDR3 nucleotides are TGCGCCAGCAGCACCGGGGCTAAAGAGACCCAGTACTTC. Residues: CASSTGAKETQYF.

The table lists this clonotype with a few counts. The genes are TRBV7-2 and TRBJ2-2; D might be TRBD1 (6 bases). The CDR3 is 14 amino acids. V lost 1 base to trimming and J lost 6 bases, with 9 bases between them. Germline CDR1 SGHTA, CDR2 FQGNSA. Here the CDR3 DNA reads TGTGCCAGCAGCTTAGACAGGGTCGCCGGGGAGCTGTTTTTT. Its protein is CASSLDRVAGELFF.

The chain couples TRBV20-1 to TRBJ2-4; tentatively, D is TRBD1 (5 bases). V was cut by 6 bases and J by 4 bases, with 16 bases left in between. CDR3 length: 14 amino acids. Per the germline V gene, CDR1 is DFQATT and CDR2 is SNEGSKA (reference sequence). The CDR3 here is CSALRQGVKNIQYF. The CDR3 coding sequence is TGCAGTGCACTTCGACAAGGGGTAAAAAACATTCAGTACTTC.